A single sample is the source of the 22 T cell receptor beta chains below, sequenced in a study of PD-L1 blockade in urothelial cancer. The table came from immunoSEQ multiplex PCR; TCRdb's copy has only in-frame clones and leaves some out. Among some 100,000 clones listed, about 90% were seen once. The sequences come from PBMCs, collected around atezolizumab (anti-PD-L1) treatment. These receptors were taken from a woman over 75 with urothelial cancer.

V and J are TRBV28 and TRBJ1-5; no definite D call. The CDR3 runs to 15 residues. V lost 6 bases and J 0 bases, leaving 12 bases between the germline ends. The germline V gene has CDR1 MDHEN and CDR2 SYDVKM. DNA for the CDR3: TGTGCCAGCAGCCCCCCCCCTTATAGCAATCAGCCCCAGCATTTT. This gives the protein CASSPPPYSNQPQHF.

CDR3 region: CASSARDRGGGTEAFF. CDR3 DNA sequence: TGTGCCAGTAGTGCCCGGGACAGGGGAGGGGGCACTGAAGCTTTCTTT. The chain combines TRBV19 with TRBJ1-1, with TRBD1 identical over 10 bases. The germline CDR1 and CDR2 sequences are LNHDA and SQIVND (reference sequence). The length of the CDR3 is 16 residues. Trimming took 5 bases from V and 4 from J; bases not matched to a gene: 10.

This clone was recorded only once. The chain couples TRBV18 to TRBJ1-4, with 7 bases fitting TRBD1. After removal of 5 bases from V and 7 bases from J, the junction contained 7 bases not matched to a gene. Per the germline V gene, CDR1 is KGHSH and CDR2 is LQKENI. The CDR3 totals 14 residues. CDR3: CASSERGPGEKLFF. The CDR3 nucleotides are TGTGCCAGCTCAGAAAGGGGGCCTGGTGAAAAACTGTTTTTT.

This sequence joins TRBV28 and TRBJ1-5; D may be TRBD1 (5 bases). Germline V gene sequence: CDR1 MDHEN, CDR2 SYDVKM. This CDR3 contains 15 residues. V was shortened by 7 bases and J by 6 bases, with 19 bases between the two germline ends. The CDR3 here is CASTYLVAGLQPQHF. The CDR3 DNA follows: TGTGCCAGCACGTATCTAGTGGCAGGGCTTCAGCCCCAGCATTTT.

This chain joins TRBV9 and TRBJ2-1, with 8 bases lining up with TRBD2. The CDR3 runs 16 residues. V trimming: 2 bases; J trimming: 0 bases; junction bases outside the gene matches: 4. In germline, CDR1 is SGDLS, CDR2 YYNGEE. The DNA for the CDR3 is TGTGCCAGCAGCGTCAGCGGGAGTAACTCCTACAATGAGCAGTTCTTC. Encoded protein: CASSVSGSNSYNEQFF.

The V gene is TRBV5-1, the J gene TRBJ1-3; D may be TRBD1 (5 bases). The V gene lost 4 bases and the J gene lost 1 base, with 12 bases spanning the gap. Germline V CDR1 and CDR2: SGHRS, YFSETQ. This CDR3 has 15 residues. The CDR3 here is CASSPAGGSGNTIYF. CDR3 nucleotide sequence: TGCGCCAGCAGCCCGGCCGGGGGTTCTGGAAACACCATATATTTT.

The chain has TRBV19 and TRBJ2-3; TRBD1 matches 10 bases. The junction had 6 bases not matched to a gene; V was cut back by 6 bases and J by 3 bases. Germline CDR1 and CDR2: LNHDA and SQIVND (reference sequence). This CDR3 contains 15 residues. The CDR3 DNA sequence: TGTGCCAGTAGGACGGGACAGGGGTGGACAGATACGCAGTATTTT. Encoded protein: CASRTGQGWTDTQYF. Full variable domain (remainder filled in from reference TRBV19 and TRBJ2-3): DGGITQSPKYLFRKEGQNVTLSCEQNLNHDAMYWYRQDPGQGLRLIYYSQIVNDFQKGDIAEGYSVSREKKESFPLTVTSAQKNPTAFYLCASRTGQGWTDTQYFGPGTRLTVL.

This clone was detected once. The CDR3 sequence: CASLDIRGTVFLNTEAFF. The DNA for the CDR3 is TGTGCCAGCCTAGACATTAGGGGGACAGTCTTTTTGAACACTGAAGCTTTCTTT. The rearrangement joins TRBV7-2 to TRBJ1-1; 7 bases match TRBD1. The CDR3 runs 18 residues. The germline V gene has CDR1 SGHTA and CDR2 FQGNSA. V shed 8 bases, J shed 0 bases, and the junction held 18 bases outside the gene matches.

V gene TRBV19 combines with J gene TRBJ2-2, with a weak D call TRBD2 (5 bases). The CDR3 loop spans 16 amino acids. V was trimmed by 3 bases and J by 2 bases, leaving 13 bases between them. Germline assignment: CDR1 LNHDA and CDR2 SQIVND (reference sequence). The CDR3 loop reads CASSIARGPNTGELFF. The CDR3 DNA reads as TGTGCCAGTAGTATCGCTCGGGGTCCTAACACCGGGGAGCTGTTTTTT.

The V call is TRBV11-2, the J call TRBJ2-1, with 10 bases aligning to TRBD2. CDR3 length equals 17 residues. V dropped 5 bases and J dropped 7; count of bases not matched to a gene: 14. CDR1 SGHAT and CDR2 FQNNGV come from the germline V gene. The CDR3 loop is CASSHWAGTSAINEQFF. CDR3 DNA: TGTGCCAGCAGCCACTGGGCCGGGACTAGCGCCATTAATGAGCAGTTCTTC.

The chain links TRBV7-9 to TRBJ1-2; 9 nucleotides align to TRBD1. This CDR3 is 14 amino acids long. Germline assignment: CDR1 SEHNR and CDR2 FQNEAQ (reference sequence). Trimming at V came to 5 bases and at J to 4 bases, leaving 5 bases not matched to a gene. CDR3 sequence (DNA): TGTGCCAGCAGCCCAGGGACAGGGTTCTATGGCTACACCTTC. Translated: CASSPGTGFYGYTF.

The rearrangement uses TRBV5-1 and TRBJ2-1; tentatively, D is TRBD2 (6 bases). Per the germline V gene, CDR1 is SGHRS and CDR2 is YFSETQ. With 8 bases removed from V and 16 bases from J, the gap between germline ends came to 22 bases. There are 12 residues in the CDR3. CDR3 region: CASGVGGPTQFF. The DNA for the CDR3 is TGCGCCAGTGGAGTGGGAGGCCCAACCCAATTCTTC.

The rearrangement joins TRBV5-1 to TRBJ1-1; D remains unclear. Trimming took 0 bases from V and 1 from J, leaving 10 bases between them. Germline CDR1 is SGHRS and CDR2 is YFSETQ. CDR3 length: 15 residues. The CDR3 DNA is TGCGCCAGCAGCTTGGATTGGGCGGGGAACACTGAAGCTTTCTTT. Translation: CASSLDWAGNTEAFF.

The chain employs TRBV27 and TRBJ2-7; 12 nucleotides line up with TRBD2. The CDR3 spans 16 residues. V was clipped by 6 bases and J by 4 bases; unmatched bases: 10. Germline CDR1 and CDR2: MNHEY and SMNVEV (reference sequence). CDR3 in amino acids: CASSPGTSGSKYEQYF. CDR3 bases: TGTGCCAGCAGCCCGGGGACTAGCGGGTCCAAATACGAGCAGTACTTC.

The chain carries TRBV5-1 and TRBJ1-2; maybe TRBD1 (6 bases). This CDR3 has 14 residues. Germline lookup yields CDR1 SGHRS and CDR2 YFSETQ. V was pared by 4 bases and J by 5 bases, with 15 bases between. Here the CDR3 reads CASSNGQSGYGYTF. CDR3 coding DNA: TGCGCCAGCAGCAACGGACAGTCCGGATATGGCTACACCTTC.

This clone was seen only a few times. V is TRBV6-1 and J is TRBJ2-7; possibly TRBD1 for D (5 bases). This CDR3 spans 12 amino acids. The V and J ends lost 8 bases and 1 base respectively, with 9 bases between them. Germline values: CDR1 MNHNS, CDR2 SASEGT. The CDR3 coding sequence is TGTGCCAGCTTACAGGAGTCCTACGAGCAGTACTTC. Protein product: CASLQESYEQYF.

This chain uses TRBV7-9 with TRBJ2-1, with 9 bases matching TRBD2. CDR3 size: 15 residues. Losses at the gene ends were 1 base for V and 8 bases for J; bases not matched to a gene: 6. Germline CDR1 SEHNR, CDR2 FQNEAQ (reference sequence). CDR3 nucleotide sequence: TGTGCCAGCAGCTTAGGGGCTAGCGGGACGTATGAGCAGTTCTTC. As protein: CASSLGASGTYEQFF.

The chain joins TRBV30 to TRBJ2-7, with D tentatively TRBD1 (5 bases). V lost 3 bases, J lost 3 bases, and 15 bases lay in between. The CDR3 consists of 14 residues. In germline, CDR1 is GTSNPN, CDR2 SVGIG (reference sequence). Here the CDR3 reads CAWSLGQGGYEQYF. CDR3 sequence (DNA): TGTGCCTGGAGCCTGGGGCAGGGCGGCTACGAGCAGTACTTC.

The gene calls are TRBV6-1 and TRBJ2-3; D gene unclear. Germline V gene sequence: CDR1 MNHNS, CDR2 SASEGT. Trimming shortened V by 7 bases and J by 0 bases, and 8 bases separated the two germline ends. This CDR3 region has 13 residues. The CDR3 region is CASKAISTDTQYF. In DNA form, the CDR3 reads TGTGCCAGCAAAGCGATCAGCACAGATACGCAGTATTTT.

The chain carries TRBV6-1 and TRBJ2-4, with TRBD2 identical over 14 bases. This CDR3 has 18 residues. The V gene's germline CDR1 is MNHNS and CDR2 SASEGT. The junction had 11 bases not matched to a gene; V was cut back by 4 bases and J by 6 bases. The CDR3 nucleotides read TGTGCCAGCAGTGGGGGGACTAGCGGGAGCCGACAATTAAACATTCAGTACTTC. Its protein is CASSGGTSGSRQLNIQYF.

The chain recombines TRBV7-2 with TRBJ2-7, with 14 bases aligning to TRBD2. Germline V gene lookup returns CDR1 SGHTA and CDR2 FQGNSA. V shed 3 bases and J 7 bases; nucleotides not matched to a gene: 5. CDR3 size: 15 residues. This CDR3 is CASSFRLAGGGEQYF. CDR3 coding DNA: TGTGCCAGCAGCTTCAGACTAGCGGGAGGGGGGGAGCAGTACTTC.

V usage is TRBV9 and J usage is TRBJ1-4, with D possibly being TRBD1 (5 bases). Trimming left V 1 base short and J 2 bases short, with 6 bases between. The germline gives CDR1 SGDLS, CDR2 YYNGEE. This CDR3 is built from 14 residues. Here the CDR3 DNA reads TGTGCCAGCAGCGTACAGGGCACTAATGAAAAACTGTTTTTT. Its translation is CASSVQGTNEKLFF.